A selection of T cell receptor beta chains follows, all from one sample in a study of shared clonotypes between healthy human individuals. The data were produced by immunoSEQ multiplex PCR, yet TCRdb's version contains in-frame clones alone and is incomplete. The sample contains some 450,000 clones, roughly 80% of which appear only once. Sequencing was carried out using PBMCs. The receptors stem from a middle-aged woman in good health. Some clones in this sample may be carry-over from other donors' samples. The CDR3 runs from the conserved cysteine through the conserved F or W. A D gene is named only where the DNA matches it firmly. Clone size, where shown, is once, few, many, or a class for clones that have expanded.

d_call clone_size j_call v_call cdr3_nt cdr3_aa
- - TRBJ2-1 TRBV29-1 TGCAGCGTGACTGACAATGAGCAGTTCTTC CSVTDNEQFF
- - TRBJ2-6 TRBV5-6 TGTGCCAGCAGCTTGTTGGACAGTGTGCCCTCTGGGGCCAACGTCCTGACTTTC CASSLLDSVPSGANVLTF
- - TRBJ1-5 TRBV19 TGTGCCAGTAGTGATAACCCCCCGGGACGATGGGTCAATCAGCCCCAGCATTTT CASSDNPPGRWVNQPQHF
- once TRBJ2-7 TRBV14 TGTGCCAGCAGCCAATTGCCCTACGAGCAGTACTTC CASSQLPYEQYF
- - TRBJ1-1 TRBV6-6 TGTGCCAGCAGTTACCTGGGGTTGGCTGAAGCTTTCTTT CASSYLGLAEAFF
- few TRBJ2-2 TRBV5-1 TGCGCCAGCAGCTTGACGGCTTTCAACACCGGGGAGCTGTTTTTT CASSLTAFNTGELFF
TRBD2 - TRBJ2-7 TRBV6-1 TGTGCCAGCCAAACTAGCGGGAGCTCCTACGAGCAGTACTTC CASQTSGSSYEQYF
- many TRBJ2-7 TRBV7-2 TGTGCCAGCAGCTTAGCGGGGCCTGCCCACGAGCAGTACTTC CASSLAGPAHEQYF
TRBD1 few TRBJ2-7 TRBV4-3 TGCGCCAGCAGCCAAGATAGGGACAGGTGGGGCTACGAGCAGTACTTC CASSQDRDRWGYEQYF
- - TRBJ2-7 TRBV11-1 TGTGCCAGCAGCTTATGGGGGGTCACCTACGAGCAGTACTTC CASSLWGVTYEQYF
- - TRBJ1-1 TRBV29-1 TGCAGCGTTGACGGCAGGCTCAAGAACACTGAAGCTTTCTTT CSVDGRLKNTEAFF
TRBD2 - TRBJ2-2 TRBV19 TGTGCCAGTATTCCGGGACTAGCGAACACCGGGGAGCTGTTTTTT CASIPGLANTGELFF
TRBD1 - TRBJ2-7 TRBV4-2 TGTGCCAGCAGCCAAGATCTAGGACAGGGGCTCCACGAGCAGTACTTC CASSQDLGQGLHEQYF
- - TRBJ1-3 TRBV5-6 TGTGCCAGCAGCTTGGGGATTTTTTACTCTGGAAACACCATATATTTT CASSLGIFYSGNTIYF
TRBD1 - TRBJ2-5 TRBV14 TGTGCCAGCGCTGACAGGGTCAAAGAGACCCAGTACTTC CASADRVKETQYF
- - TRBJ2-7 TRBV6-6 TGTGCCAGCAGTTACCGCGACGAGCAGTACTTC CASSYRDEQYF
TRBD1 - TRBJ1-1 TRBV27 TGTGCCAGCAGTTTATGGCCGACAGGGGTAGTTTTCTTT CASSLWPTGVVFF
TRBD1 - TRBJ1-1 TRBV5-1 TGCGCCAGCAGCTCGACAGGGGGGAACACTGAAGCTTTCTTT CASSSTGGNTEAFF
TRBD1 many TRBJ1-5 TRBV2 TGTGCCAGCAGTGAGCAGGGGGCAGATCAGCCCCAGCATTTT CASSEQGADQPQHF
- - TRBJ1-2 TRBV13 TGTGCCAGCAGCGTTGGAGGGGAGGTTGGGTATGGCTACACCTTC CASSVGGEVGYGYTF
- - TRBJ2-7 TRBV5-1 TGCGCCAGCAGCTTTATGAGTCCGGACGGCGAGCAGTACTTC CASSFMSPDGEQYF
- - TRBJ2-7 TRBV28 TGTGCCAGCAGGGAGCAGGGTCCTCTTGGGGAGCAGTACTTC CASREQGPLGEQYF
- - TRBJ2-5 TRBV5-4 TGTGCCAGCAGTCGAAGCAGGGGAGAGACCCAGTACTTC CASSRSRGETQYF
- few TRBJ2-7 TRBV4-2 TGTGCCAGCAGCCAAGATATCGGGAGTGGGGCCTACGAGCAGTACTTC CASSQDIGSGAYEQYF
- - TRBJ2-7 TRBV5-1 TGCGCCAGCAGCTTACAAGCCTACGAGCAGTACTTC CASSLQAYEQYF
- - TRBJ1-2 TRBV29-1 TGCAGCGTTGGGGTCCCGGACAGAAGCCACGGCTACACCTTC CSVGVPDRSHGYTF
TRBD2 - TRBJ2-1 TRBV9 TGTGCCAGCAGCCGGAGCGGGGGCGGCTACAATGAGCAGTTCTTC CASSRSGGGYNEQFF
TRBD2 few TRBJ2-3 TRBV10-2 TGCGCCAGCAGTGACCGGACTAGCGGGATTCCAGATACGCAGTATTTT CASSDRTSGIPDTQYF
- few TRBJ1-4 TRBV18 TGTGCCAGCTCACCAAAGGGACTAACGACTGAAAAACTGTTTTTT CASSPKGLTTEKLFF
- - TRBJ2-7 TRBV5-1 TGCGCCAGCAGTTCGGACAGTTATACCTACGAGCAGTACTTC CASSSDSYTYEQYF
- - TRBJ2-6 TRBV27 TGTGCCAGCAGACCTTCTGGGGCCAACGTCCTGACTTTC CASRPSGANVLTF
TRBD2 - TRBJ2-1 TRBV9 TGTGCCAGCAGCCCTATGCCAGCGGGAGGGGATGAGCAGTTCTTC CASSPMPAGGDEQFF
- - TRBJ2-3 TRBV7-3 TGTGCCAGCAGTCCCACTGGGTTGGATACGCAGTATTTT CASSPTGLDTQYF
- - TRBJ1-1 TRBV9 TGTGCCAGCAGCGCCTACACGGGGGCTAAAGCTTTCTTT CASSAYTGAKAFF
- - TRBJ2-5 TRBV7-2 TGTGCCAGCAGCTCGTCGTCAGGGCAGTGGGAGACCCAGTACTTC CASSSSSGQWETQYF
- - TRBJ1-1 TRBV7-6 TGTGCCAGCAGCTTACTCCCGGGAATGAACACTGAAGCTTTCTTT CASSLLPGMNTEAFF
- - TRBJ2-5 TRBV7-7 TGTGCTAGCAGCTTTGGGGGAGGAGAGACCCAGTACTTC CASSFGGGETQYF
- - TRBJ2-2 TRBV5-1 TGCGCCAGCAGCTTGGTCGGGACCCCCCTGGACGGGGAGCTGTTTTTT CASSLVGTPLDGELFF
TRBD1 - TRBJ1-3 TRBV28 TGTGCCAGCAATACAGGGGGTGGAAACACCATATATTTT CASNTGGGNTIYF
- many TRBJ1-2 TRBV18 TGTGCCAGCGCGCGATCAGACAGCTATGGCTACACCTTC CASARSDSYGYTF
- many TRBJ1-3 TRBV28 TGTGCCAGCAGGGACAGCCGCTCTGGAAACACCATATATTTT CASRDSRSGNTIYF
- - TRBJ1-1 TRBV28 TGTGCCAGCACCCCCACGGGGCGGAGGACTGAAGCTTTCTTT CASTPTGRRTEAFF
- - TRBJ1-1 TRBV28 TGTGCCAGCAGCCTGGGACGGCAGGGCACTGAAGCTTTCTTT CASSLGRQGTEAFF
TRBD1 - TRBJ2-7 TRBV5-1 TGCGCCAGCAGCTTGTTACAGGGGAACGAGCAGTACTTC CASSLLQGNEQYF
- few TRBJ2-7 TRBV5-6 TGTGCCAGCAGTTTCCTCCGCTACTCACCCTACGAGCAGTACTTC CASSFLRYSPYEQYF
- - TRBJ1-1 TRBV27 TGTGCCAGCAGTTTATTACCGAGGACCGAAGCTTTCTTT CASSLLPRTEAFF
- - TRBJ2-1 TRBV18 TGTGCCAGCTCACTTGGGACACTGGGGGTATACAATGAGCAGTTCTTC CASSLGTLGVYNEQFF
TRBD2 - TRBJ2-1 TRBV18 TGTGCCAGCTCACCTGGGACTAGTTCCCTTACTGAGCAGTTCTTC CASSPGTSSLTEQFF
- few TRBJ1-1 TRBV7-3 TGTGCCAGCAGCCTACTGCGGGACACTGAAGCTTTCTTT CASSLLRDTEAFF
TRBD1 once TRBJ1-6 TRBV10-3 TGTGCCACCGCCGTACCGGGACAGGGCTATAATTCACCCCTCCACTTT CATAVPGQGYNSPLHF
- - TRBJ1-2 TRBV6-1 TGTGCCAGCATGTGGCAGAAACACTATGGCTACACCTTC CASMWQKHYGYTF
- few TRBJ1-5 TRBV7-2 TGTGCCAGCAGCTTAGGTTCGGAACAGCCCCAGCATTTT CASSLGSEQPQHF
TRBD1 once TRBJ2-6 TRBV5-6 TGTGCCAGCAGCACAGGGGAGCTGGGGGCCAACGTCCTGACTTTC CASSTGELGANVLTF
TRBD2 - TRBJ2-7 TRBV18 TGTGCCAGCTCCCCGGGACTAGTCGGGCAGAACGAGCAGTACTTC CASSPGLVGQNEQYF
- - TRBJ2-7 TRBV5-4 TGTGCCAGCAGCTTTCGACAGTCCTACGAGCAGTACTTC CASSFRQSYEQYF
TRBD2 - TRBJ2-7 TRBV19 TGTGCCAGTAGTATAGGGGGAGGGGTAGTCTACGAGCAGTACTTC CASSIGGGVVYEQYF
- - TRBJ1-2 TRBV19 TGTGCCAGTAGTCCTAGGGACAACCGGGCCACCTTC CASSPRDNRATF
TRBD2 once TRBJ2-7 TRBV27 TGTGCCAGCCGGACTAGCGGGAGCGACGAGCAGTACTTC CASRTSGSDEQYF
- many TRBJ1-5 TRBV25-1 TGTGCCAGCAGTGAATACGGGGGTGGCAATCAGCCCCAGCATTTT CASSEYGGGNQPQHF
- - TRBJ2-3 TRBV30 TGTGCCTGGAGTACCGGCACAGATACGCAGTATTTT CAWSTGTDTQYF